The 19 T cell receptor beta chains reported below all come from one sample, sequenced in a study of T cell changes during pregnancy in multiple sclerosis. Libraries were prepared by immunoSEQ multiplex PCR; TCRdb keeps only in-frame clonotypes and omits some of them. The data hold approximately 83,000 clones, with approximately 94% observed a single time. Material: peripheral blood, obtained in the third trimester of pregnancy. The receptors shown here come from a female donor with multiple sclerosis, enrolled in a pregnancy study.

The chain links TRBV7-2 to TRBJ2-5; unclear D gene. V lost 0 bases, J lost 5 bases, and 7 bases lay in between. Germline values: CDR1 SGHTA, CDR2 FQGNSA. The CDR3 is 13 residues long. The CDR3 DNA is TGTGCCAGCAGCTTAGCGGTGCGGGAGACCCAGTACTTC. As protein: CASSLAVRETQYF.

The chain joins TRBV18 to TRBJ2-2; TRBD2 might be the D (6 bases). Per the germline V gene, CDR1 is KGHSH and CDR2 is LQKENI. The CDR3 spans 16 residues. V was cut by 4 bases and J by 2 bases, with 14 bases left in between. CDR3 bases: TGTGCCAGCTCACTATCCAGCGGACTAAACACCGGGGAGCTGTTTTTT. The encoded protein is CASSLSSGLNTGELFF.

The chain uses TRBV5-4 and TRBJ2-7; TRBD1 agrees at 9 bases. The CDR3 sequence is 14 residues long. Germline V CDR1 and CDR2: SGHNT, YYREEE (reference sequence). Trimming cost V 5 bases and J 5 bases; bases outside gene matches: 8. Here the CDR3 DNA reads TGTGCCAGCAGTTTCCGGGACAGGGACCACGAGCAGTACTTC. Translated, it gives CASSFRDRDHEQYF.

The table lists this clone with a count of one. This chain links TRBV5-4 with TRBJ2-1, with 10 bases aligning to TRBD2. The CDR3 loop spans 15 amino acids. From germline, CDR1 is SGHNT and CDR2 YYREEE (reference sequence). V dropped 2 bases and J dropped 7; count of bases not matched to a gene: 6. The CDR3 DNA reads TGTGCCAGCAGCTTTGAACTAGCGGGAATAAATGAGCAGTTCTTC. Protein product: CASSFELAGINEQFF.

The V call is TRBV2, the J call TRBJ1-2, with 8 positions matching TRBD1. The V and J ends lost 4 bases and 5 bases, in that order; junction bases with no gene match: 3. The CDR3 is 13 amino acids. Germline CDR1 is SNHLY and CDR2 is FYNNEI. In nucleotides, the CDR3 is TGTGCCAGCAGTGGCTGGACAGGGTATGGCTACACCTTC. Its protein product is CASSGWTGYGYTF.

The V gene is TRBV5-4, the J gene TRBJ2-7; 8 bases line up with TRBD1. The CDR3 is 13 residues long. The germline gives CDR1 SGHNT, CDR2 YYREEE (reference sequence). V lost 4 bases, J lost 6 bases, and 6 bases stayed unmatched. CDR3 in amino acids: CASSTWTGSEQYF. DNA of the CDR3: TGTGCCAGCAGCACCTGGACAGGGTCCGAGCAGTACTTC.

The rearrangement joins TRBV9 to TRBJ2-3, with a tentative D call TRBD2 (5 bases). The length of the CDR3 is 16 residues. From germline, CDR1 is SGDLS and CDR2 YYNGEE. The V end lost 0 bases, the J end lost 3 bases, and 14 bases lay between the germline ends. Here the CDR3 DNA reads TGTGCCAGCAGCGTAGCGGACCCTAGCAGTACAGATACGCAGTATTTT. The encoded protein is CASSVADPSSTDTQYF.

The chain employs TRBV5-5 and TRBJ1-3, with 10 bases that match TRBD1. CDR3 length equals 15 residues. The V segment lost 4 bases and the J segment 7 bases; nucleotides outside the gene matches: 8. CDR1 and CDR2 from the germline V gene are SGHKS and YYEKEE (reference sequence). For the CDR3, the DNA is TGTGCCAGCAGCGAGGACAGGGGGTGGTGGAACACCATATATTTT. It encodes CASSEDRGWWNTIYF.

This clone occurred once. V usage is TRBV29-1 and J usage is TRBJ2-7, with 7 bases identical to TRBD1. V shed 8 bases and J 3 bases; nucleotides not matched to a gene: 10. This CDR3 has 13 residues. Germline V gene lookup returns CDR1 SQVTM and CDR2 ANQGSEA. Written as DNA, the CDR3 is TGCAGCCTGAAAGCTGACAGGGTCTACGAGCAGTACTTC. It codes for CSLKADRVYEQYF.

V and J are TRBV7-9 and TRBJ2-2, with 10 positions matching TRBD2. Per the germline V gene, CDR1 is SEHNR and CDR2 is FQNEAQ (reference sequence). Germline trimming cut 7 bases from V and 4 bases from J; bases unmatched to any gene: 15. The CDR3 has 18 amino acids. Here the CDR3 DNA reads TGTGCCAGCACCCCATTGCTAGCGGGAGAGTGGGGCACCGGGGAGCTGTTTTTT. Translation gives CASTPLLAGEWGTGELFF.

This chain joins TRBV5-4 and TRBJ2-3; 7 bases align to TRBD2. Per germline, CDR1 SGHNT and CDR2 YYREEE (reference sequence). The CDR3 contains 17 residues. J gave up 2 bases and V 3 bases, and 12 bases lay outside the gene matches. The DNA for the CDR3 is TGTGCCAGCAGCTCTGCAATGGTGGGAGGGTTCACAGATACGCAGTATTTT. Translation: CASSSAMVGGFTDTQYF.

The CDR3, as DNA: TGTGCCAGTCCGACTAGCGGGAGGACCACAGATACGCAGTATTTT. Encoded protein: CASPTSGRTTDTQYF. The chain joins TRBV7-2 to TRBJ2-3, with 13 bases matching TRBD2. Unmatched junction bases numbered 5, after V lost 9 bases and J lost 2 bases. This CDR3 has 15 amino acids. From germline, CDR1 is SGHTA and CDR2 FQGNSA.

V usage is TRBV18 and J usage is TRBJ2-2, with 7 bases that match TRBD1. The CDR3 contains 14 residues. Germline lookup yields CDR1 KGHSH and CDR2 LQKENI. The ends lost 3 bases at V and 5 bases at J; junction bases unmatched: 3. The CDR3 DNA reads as TGTGCCAGCTCACCTCTACAGGGGACCGGGGAGCTGTTTTTT. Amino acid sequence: CASSPLQGTGELFF.

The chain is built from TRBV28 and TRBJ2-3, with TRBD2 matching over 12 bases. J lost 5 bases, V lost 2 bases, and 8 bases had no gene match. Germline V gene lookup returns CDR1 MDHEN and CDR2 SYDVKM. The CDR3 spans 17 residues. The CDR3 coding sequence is TGTGCCAGCAGTTTACCATTTCTAGCGGGAGGGGTAGATACGCAGTATTTT. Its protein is CASSLPFLAGGVDTQYF.

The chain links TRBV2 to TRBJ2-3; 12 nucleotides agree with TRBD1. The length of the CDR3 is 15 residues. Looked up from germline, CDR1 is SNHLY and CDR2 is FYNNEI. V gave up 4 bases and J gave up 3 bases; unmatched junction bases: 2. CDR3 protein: CASSGDRGRTDTQYF. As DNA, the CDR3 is TGTGCCAGCAGTGGGGACAGGGGGCGAACAGATACGCAGTATTTT. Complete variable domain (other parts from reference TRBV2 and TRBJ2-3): EPEVTQTPSHQVTQMGQEVILRCVPISNHLYFYWYRQILGQKVEFLVSFYNNEISEKSEIFDDQFSVERPDGSNFTLKIRSTKLEDSAMYFCASSGDRGRTDTQYFGPGTRLTVL.

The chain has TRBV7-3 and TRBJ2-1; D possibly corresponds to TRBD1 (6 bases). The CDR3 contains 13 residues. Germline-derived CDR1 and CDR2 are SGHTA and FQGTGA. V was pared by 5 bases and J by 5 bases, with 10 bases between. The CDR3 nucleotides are TGTGCCAGCAGCCCAGGGGACGACAATGAGCAGTTCTTC. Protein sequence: CASSPGDDNEQFF.

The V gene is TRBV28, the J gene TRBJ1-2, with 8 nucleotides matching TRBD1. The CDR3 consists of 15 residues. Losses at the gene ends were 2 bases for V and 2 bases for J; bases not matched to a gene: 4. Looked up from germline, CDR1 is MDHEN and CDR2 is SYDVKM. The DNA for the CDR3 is TGTGCCAGCAGTTTAACCGGACAGGGCAACTATGGCTACACCTTC. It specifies CASSLTGQGNYGYTF.

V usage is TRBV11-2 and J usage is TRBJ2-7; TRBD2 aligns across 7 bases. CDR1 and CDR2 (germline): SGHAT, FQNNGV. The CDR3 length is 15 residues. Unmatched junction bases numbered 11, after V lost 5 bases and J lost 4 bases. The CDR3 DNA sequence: TGTGCCAGCAGCACGGACGGGGCCGGGGGGTACGAGCAGTACTTC. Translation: CASSTDGAGGYEQYF. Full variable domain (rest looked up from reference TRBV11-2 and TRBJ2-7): EAGVAQSPRYKIIEKRQSVAFWCNPISGHATLYWYQQILGQGPKLLIQFQNNGVVDDSQLPKDRFSAERLKGVDSTLKIQPAKLEDSAVYLCASSTDGAGGYEQYFGPGTRLTVT.

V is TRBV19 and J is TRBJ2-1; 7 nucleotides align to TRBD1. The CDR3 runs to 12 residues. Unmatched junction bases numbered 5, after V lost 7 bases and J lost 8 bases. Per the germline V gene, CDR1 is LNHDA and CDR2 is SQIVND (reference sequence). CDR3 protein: CASTSTGYEQFF. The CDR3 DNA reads TGTGCCAGTACCTCGACAGGGTATGAGCAGTTCTTC.